The rows below give T cell receptor beta chains drawn from one sample of a study of shared clonotypes between healthy human individuals. The table came from immunoSEQ multiplex PCR; TCRdb's copy has only in-frame clones and leaves some out. The sample records 950,000 to 1,100,000 clones, around 76% being singletons. The specimen was memory CD4+ T cells sorted from blood. These receptors were taken from a man aged 18 to 29 in good health. CDR3s include the opening cysteine and the closing phenylalanine or tryptophan. The order of the fields is clone size, V gene, D gene, J gene, CDR3 DNA, CDR3 protein. The D gene is left open where the match is weak. The size of a clone is reported for some rows only, either as once, few or many, or as a class for expanded clones.

clone size: -; V gene: TRBV5-4; D gene: -; J gene: TRBJ2-3; CDR3 DNA: TGTGCCAGCAGCTTGGCGGGGGATACGCAGTATTTT; CDR3 protein: CASSLAGDTQYF
clone size: -; V gene: TRBV9; D gene: -; J gene: TRBJ1-3; CDR3 DNA: TGTGCCAGCAGCGCGCAAGTCTCAGGGATGGGAAACACCATATATTTT; CDR3 protein: CASSAQVSGMGNTIYF
clone size: -; V gene: TRBV15; D gene: -; J gene: TRBJ1-2; CDR3 DNA: TGTGCCACCAGCAGGCCACTCCCCATCTCATCAGGAGGATATGGCTACACCTTC; CDR3 protein: CATSRPLPISSGGYGYTF
clone size: -; V gene: TRBV4-3; D gene: -; J gene: TRBJ1-2; CDR3 DNA: TGCGCCAGCAGCCAAGACGGTACCGCCGGGGGGGGCGGCTACACCTTC; CDR3 protein: CASSQDGTAGGGGYTF
clone size: few; V gene: TRBV5-1; D gene: TRBD1; J gene: TRBJ2-2; CDR3 DNA: TGCGCCAGCAGCGTACAGGGGTTGTGGACCGGGGAGCTGTTTTTT; CDR3 protein: CASSVQGLWTGELFF
clone size: -; V gene: TRBV15; D gene: -; J gene: TRBJ2-7; CDR3 DNA: TGTGCCACCAGCAGAGGGGGAGGGGGCGCATACGAGCAGTACTTC; CDR3 protein: CATSRGGGGAYEQYF
clone size: few; V gene: TRBV2; D gene: TRBD2; J gene: TRBJ2-1; CDR3 DNA: TGTGCCAGCAGTCGGGGGTTCGGGCTAGCGGGAGGCAATGAGCAGTTCTTC; CDR3 protein: CASSRGFGLAGGNEQFF
clone size: few; V gene: TRBV30; D gene: -; J gene: TRBJ1-4; CDR3 DNA: TGTGCCTGGAGCGGGGTCGGCAGGGCAGGTGAAAAACTGTTTTTT; CDR3 protein: CAWSGVGRAGEKLFF
clone size: -; V gene: TRBV7-3; D gene: -; J gene: TRBJ1-1; CDR3 DNA: TGTGCCAGCAGCGCGGGGCTGAACACTGAAGCTTTCTTT; CDR3 protein: CASSAGLNTEAFF
clone size: -; V gene: TRBV5-1; D gene: TRBD1; J gene: TRBJ1-1; CDR3 DNA: TGCGCCAGCGGGGAATACACAGGGGCGAACACTGAAGCTTTCTTT; CDR3 protein: CASGEYTGANTEAFF
clone size: -; V gene: TRBV5-6; D gene: TRBD1; J gene: TRBJ2-7; CDR3 DNA: TGTGCCAGCAGCACGGACAGGTACGAGCAGTACTTC; CDR3 protein: CASSTDRYEQYF
clone size: few; V gene: TRBV5-4; D gene: TRBD2; J gene: TRBJ2-1; CDR3 DNA: TGTGCCAGCAGCGATGAAGCGGGGGGCTACAATGAGCAGTTCTTC; CDR3 protein: CASSDEAGGYNEQFF
clone size: few; V gene: TRBV15; D gene: TRBD1; J gene: TRBJ1-6; CDR3 DNA: TGTGCCACCAGCAGAGCGAATTGGGACAGTAATTCACCCCTCCACTTT; CDR3 protein: CATSRANWDSNSPLHF
clone size: -; V gene: TRBV19; D gene: -; J gene: TRBJ1-6; CDR3 DNA: TGTGCCAAGATAAAGAAGAGTTCCCAAAATTCACCCCTCCACTTT; CDR3 protein: CAKIKKSSQNSPLHF
clone size: -; V gene: TRBV10-3; D gene: TRBD1; J gene: TRBJ2-7; CDR3 DNA: TGTGCCATCAGTTCACAGGGGTCCTCCTACGAGCAGTACTTC; CDR3 protein: CAISSQGSSYEQYF
clone size: -; V gene: TRBV4-3; D gene: TRBD2; J gene: TRBJ2-5; CDR3 DNA: TGCGCCAGCAGCCATGGCCGGACTAGCGGGAGCGAGACCCAGTACTTC; CDR3 protein: CASSHGRTSGSETQYF
clone size: -; V gene: TRBV10-3; D gene: -; J gene: TRBJ2-3; CDR3 DNA: TGTGCCATCAGTGAGGAAGATACGCAGTATTTT; CDR3 protein: CAISEEDTQYF
clone size: -; V gene: TRBV16; D gene: TRBD1; J gene: TRBJ2-4; CDR3 DNA: TGTGCCAGCAGCCCTTTACTGACAGGGACGAACATTCAGTACTTC; CDR3 protein: CASSPLLTGTNIQYF
clone size: -; V gene: TRBV30; D gene: -; J gene: TRBJ2-2; CDR3 DNA: TGTGCCTGGAGTGCGCCCCCTAAGGGGACCCACACCGGGGAGCTGTTTTTT; CDR3 protein: CAWSAPPKGTHTGELFF
clone size: -; V gene: TRBV13; D gene: TRBD2; J gene: TRBJ2-7; CDR3 DNA: TGTGCCAGCAGCTCGCCTAGCGGGATTTTAGGCGGGCAGTACTTC; CDR3 protein: CASSSPSGILGGQYF
clone size: -; V gene: TRBV5-4; D gene: TRBD2; J gene: TRBJ2-3; CDR3 DNA: TGTGCCAGCAGCTTTTATGTGGGAGGGTCCAGCACAGATACGCAGTATTTT; CDR3 protein: CASSFYVGGSSTDTQYF
clone size: -; V gene: TRBV13; D gene: TRBD1; J gene: TRBJ1-1; CDR3 DNA: TGTGCCAGCAGCTCGGACAGGGGGCGAGGTATGAACACTGAAGCTTTCTTT; CDR3 protein: CASSSDRGRGMNTEAFF
clone size: -; V gene: TRBV5-6; D gene: TRBD1; J gene: TRBJ1-5; CDR3 DNA: TGTGCCAGCAGCTTGGGGCTGGGACAGTTGGAGCCCCAGCATTTT; CDR3 protein: CASSLGLGQLEPQHF
clone size: -; V gene: TRBV5-4; D gene: -; J gene: TRBJ1-4; CDR3 DNA: TGTGCCAGCAGCAGCGGGGGCCGAAATGAAAAACTGTTTTTT; CDR3 protein: CASSSGGRNEKLFF